This T cell receptor beta chain was sequenced in a study of OX40 agonist ivuxolimab in advanced cancers. Study results and caveats: With doses of 0.1 to 3.0 mg/kg, CD4+ and CD8+ blood T cells had undergone clonal expansion by week 6. Among expanded peripheral T cells, antigen specificity went undetermined.

As regards this clone: Its antigen is unknown.

Patients had blood sampled at baseline and again on cycle 4 day 1 and cycle 7 day 1. V dropped 2 bases and J dropped 2 bases, with 8 bases sitting between them. Per the germline V gene, CDR1 is SGHRS and CDR2 is YFSETQ. This CDR3 has 13 amino acids. The assay was immunoSEQ multiplex PCR, and TCRdb's table has in-frame clones only and misses some. The sample has 55,000 to 70,000 clones, over 65% seen once. The clonotype comes from an adult with an advanced solid tumor such as melanoma, head and neck, liver or kidney cancer. This rearrangement joins TRBV5-1 to TRBJ2-7, with D unclear. The source material was CD4+ or CD8+ T cells sorted from blood, sampled in a trial of the OX40 agonist ivuxolimab. CDR3 nucleotides: TGCGCCAGCAGCTTCAACTCCGCCTACGAGCAGTACTTC. This encodes CASSFNSAYEQYF.